The present T cell receptor beta chain was sequenced within a study of PD-1 blockade in classical Hodgkin lymphoma. All patients relapsed after autologous stem cell transplantation, and brentuximab vedotin exposure varied. Produced via immunoSEQ multiplex PCR; TCRdb's table is partial and in-frame only. Among tens of thousands of clones listed, approximately 82% were seen once. This TCR derives from a human donor with classical Hodgkin lymphoma. The specimen was peripheral blood mononuclear cells (PBMCs), collected before the second cycle of nivolumab.

In nucleotides, the CDR3 is TGTGCCACCACGAGGGAGACCCAGTACTTC. Translated: CATTRETQYF. This chain links TRBV6-5 with TRBJ2-5; D call uncertain. The CDR3 runs 10 residues. V was cut by 10 bases and J by 5 bases, with 8 bases left in between. The germline V gene has CDR1 MNHEY and CDR2 SVGAGI.